The 29 T cell receptor beta chains listed next were all sequenced from one sample in a study of blood T cell repertoires in COVID-19. The repertoire was sequenced with immunoSEQ multiplex PCR; TCRdb's copy has only in-frame clones and lacks some. The sample includes around 270,000 clones, 88% seen only once; the top ten take roughly 3.9%. Sequencing input: peripheral blood. These receptors all come from a man in his 60s who had recovered from COVID-19.

This chain uses TRBV20-1 with TRBJ2-7; D is perhaps TRBD1 (5 bases). CDR3 length: 14 amino acids. The V gene's germline CDR1 is DFQATT and CDR2 SNEGSKA (reference sequence). V gave up 3 bases and J gave up 5 bases, with 17 bases separating them. The DNA of the CDR3 is TGCAGTGCTAGTTCCTTCCAGGGCAAAGACGAGCAGTACTTC. This gives the protein CSASSFQGKDEQYF.

The chain carries TRBV5-6 and TRBJ1-4; a weak D match, TRBD1 (5 bases). CDR3 size: 16 residues. V dropped 1 base and J dropped 8 bases, with 18 bases sitting between them. CDR1 SGHDT and CDR2 YYEEEE come from the germline V gene. Here the CDR3 reads CASSLSGMGTREKLFF. The CDR3 DNA is TGTGCCAGCAGCTTGTCAGGGATGGGCACAAGGGAAAAACTGTTTTTT. Variable domain in full (rest from reference TRBV5-6 and TRBJ1-4): DAGVTQSPTHLIKTRGQQVTLRCSPKSGHDTVSWYQQALGQGPQFIFQYYEEEERQRGNFPDRFSGHQFPNYSSELNVNALLLGDSALYLCASSLSGMGTREKLFFGSGTQLSVL.

This clone occurred a few times. This chain's CDR3 is CATSVGQGTDTQYF. The CDR3 DNA reads as TGTGCCACCAGTGTAGGACAGGGCACAGATACGCAGTATTTT. The J gene is TRBJ2-3, the V gene TRBV24-1; 7 bases agree with TRBD1. J was trimmed by 1 base and V by 5 bases; bases with no gene match: 2. CDR3 size: 14 residues. From germline, CDR1 is KGHDR and CDR2 SFDVKD.

CDR3 residues: CASSLDKRELFF. The CDR3 bases are TGTGCCAGCAGCCTAGATAAGAGGGAGCTGTTTTTT. J is TRBJ2-2 and V is TRBV27; D gene unclear. The CDR3 has 12 amino acids. Germline V gives CDR1 MNHEY, CDR2 SMNVEV (reference sequence). The V gene lost 6 bases and the J gene lost 9 bases, with 11 bases spanning the gap.

Worth noting for this clone: Compared with germline, one end of the junction differs, possibly owing to a read error. This chain joins TRBV4-1 and TRBJ1-2; the D is unclear. This CDR3 has 14 residues. Germline CDR1 MGHRA, CDR2 YSYEKL. The CDR3 loop reads CASSHREANHGYTF. The CDR3 bases are TGCGCCAGCAGCCACCGGGAAGCTAACCATGGCTACACCTTC.

The chain carries TRBV7-8 and TRBJ1-5; 7 bases line up with TRBD1. CDR1 SGHVS and CDR2 FQNEAQ come from the germline V gene. V shed 5 bases and J 7 bases; nucleotides not matched to a gene: 8. The CDR3 length is 14 residues. CDR3: CASSRYRGGQPQHF. DNA for the CDR3: TGTGCCAGCAGCCGATACAGGGGAGGCCAGCCCCAGCATTTT.

V is TRBV4-1 and J is TRBJ1-4; no firm D call. Germline lookup yields CDR1 MGHRA and CDR2 YSYEKL. The CDR3 is made up of 16 amino acids. V lost 1 base to trimming and J lost 8 bases, with 17 bases between them. The CDR3, as DNA: TGCGCCAGCAGCCAAGCTTATGGCGGAAGGGAGGAAAAACTGTTTTTT. Protein: CASSQAYGGREEKLFF.

This clone was detected only a few times. The chain employs TRBV4-1 and TRBJ2-7, with D maybe TRBD1 (5 bases). CDR1 and CDR2 (germline): MGHRA, YSYEKL. The CDR3 has 16 amino acids. Trimming stripped 6 bases from V and 1 base from J, with 19 bases between. Here the CDR3 reads CASRGPSRAESYEQYF. The CDR3 coding sequence is TGCGCCAGCAGAGGTCCCTCCAGGGCAGAGTCCTACGAGCAGTACTTC.

This clone was observed once. This chain uses TRBV30 with TRBJ2-2, with TRBD1 matching over 8 bases. The germline gives CDR1 GTSNPN, CDR2 SVGIG (reference sequence). The CDR3 totals 15 residues. J was trimmed by 6 bases and V by 0 bases; bases with no gene match: 6. The CDR3 nucleotides read TGTGCCTGGAGTGTACCGGACAGGGCGGCCGGGGAGCTGTTTTTT. It encodes CAWSVPDRAAGELFF.

The rearrangement joins TRBV18 to TRBJ2-7, with 9 bases aligning to TRBD2. The germline CDR1 and CDR2 sequences are KGHSH and LQKENI. This CDR3 has 16 amino acids. Germline trimming cut 1 base from V and 0 bases from J; bases unmatched to any gene: 4. DNA for the CDR3: TGTGCCAGCTCACCACGGGGTAGCGGGGGCTCCTACGAGCAGTACTTC. Its translation: CASSPRGSGGSYEQYF.

The J gene is TRBJ2-6, the V gene TRBV12-3 or TRBV12-4; D remains unclear. With 6 bases removed from V and 2 bases from J, the gap between germline ends came to 5 bases. There are 13 residues in the CDR3. The CDR3 here is CASSRAGANVLTF. In DNA form, the CDR3 reads TGTGCCAGCAGCCGTGCTGGGGCCAACGTCCTGACTTTC.

The chain has TRBV7-2 and TRBJ2-7, with a weak D call TRBD1 (6 bases). Deletions cut 5 bases from V and 4 bases from J, with 21 bases between. The CDR3 runs to 16 residues. CDR1 and CDR2 (germline): SGHTA, FQGNSA. CDR3 sequence (DNA): TGTGCCAGCAGCGGCCCCGGCAGCAGGGGCTCGTACGAGCAGTACTTC. Translating it yields CASSGPGSRGSYEQYF.

The genes are TRBV5-5 and TRBJ2-3; TRBD1 aligns across 7 bases. The CDR3 is 15 amino acids. V shed 4 bases, J shed 1 base, and the junction held 6 bases outside the gene matches. Germline V gene data show CDR1 as SGHKS and CDR2 as YYEKEE (reference sequence). CDR3 coding DNA: TGTGCCAGCAGCCCCAGGGGGTTTCGCACAGATACGCAGTATTTT. The encoded protein is CASSPRGFRTDTQYF.

CDR3 region: CASSPNARGYEQYF. Here the CDR3 DNA reads TGTGCCAGCAGTCCCAATGCCCGAGGGTACGAGCAGTACTTC. The V and J genes are TRBV7-2 and TRBJ2-7, with D possibly matching TRBD2 (5 bases). Germline V gene sequence: CDR1 SGHTA, CDR2 FQGNSA. Trimming removed 6 bases at V and 4 bases at J, with 16 bases between. The CDR3 loop spans 14 amino acids.

The gene calls are TRBV19 and TRBJ2-1; 11 nucleotides match TRBD2. V shed 4 bases, J shed 10 bases, and the junction held 3 bases outside the gene matches. Germline CDR1 and CDR2: LNHDA and SQIVND (reference sequence). The CDR3 runs to 13 residues. The CDR3 is CASSTLAGGEQFF. CDR3 DNA: TGTGCCAGTAGTACTCTAGCGGGGGGCGAGCAGTTCTTC.

This clone was detected only once. This sequence joins TRBV15 and TRBJ1-6, with D perhaps TRBD1 (5 bases). CDR1 and CDR2 from the germline V gene are LNHNV and YYDKDF (reference sequence). There are 16 residues in the CDR3. V was pared by 5 bases and J by 6 bases, with 17 bases between. DNA for the CDR3: TGTGCCACCAGCCGTTGGACATGGGGTTCTAATTCACCCCTCCACTTT. This gives the protein CATSRWTWGSNSPLHF. The full variable domain, rest sourced from reference TRBV15 and TRBJ1-6, is DAMVIQNPRYQVTQFGKPVTLSCSQTLNHNVMYWYQQKSSQAPKLLFHYYDKDFNNEADTPDNFQSRRPNTSFCFLDIRSPGLGDTAMYLCATSRWTWGSNSPLHFGNGTRLTVT.

This chain connects TRBV6-4 to TRBJ2-3, with 14 bases fitting TRBD2. Losses at the gene ends were 4 bases for V and 1 base for J; bases not matched to a gene: 4. The CDR3 is 17 residues long. In germline, CDR1 is MRHNA, CDR2 SNTAGT. In DNA, the CDR3 is TGTGCCAGCAGTGCAGGGACTAGCGGGGGAGGCACAGATACGCAGTATTTT. It specifies CASSAGTSGGGTDTQYF.

This rearrangement joins TRBV13 to TRBJ1-1; the D is unclear. V was shortened by 4 bases and J by 3 bases, with 24 bases between the two germline ends. The germline V gene encodes CDR1 PRHDT and CDR2 FYEKMQ (reference sequence). The CDR3 is made up of 18 amino acids. The CDR3 protein is CASSSSRPLGGSHTEAFF. The CDR3 DNA sequence: TGTGCCAGCAGCTCCTCGAGGCCATTGGGAGGCTCGCACACTGAAGCTTTCTTT.

J is TRBJ1-2 and V is TRBV7-9; maybe TRBD1 (6 bases). Germline-derived CDR1 and CDR2 are SEHNR and FQNEAQ (reference sequence). The V end lost 3 bases, the J end lost 5 bases, and 16 bases lay between the germline ends. The CDR3 contains 15 residues. The CDR3 protein is CASSFTGWRGYGYTF. CDR3 nucleotide sequence: TGTGCCAGCAGCTTCACAGGGTGGCGTGGATATGGCTACACCTTC.

This chain uses TRBV10-3 with TRBJ1-1, with TRBD1 matching 7 bases. CDR3 size: 12 residues. Germline CDR1 is ENHRY and CDR2 is SYGVKD. V dropped 5 bases and J dropped 8; count of bases not matched to a gene: 5. This CDR3 is CAISSPTGEAFF. The CDR3 DNA is TGTGCCATCAGTTCTCCGACAGGGGAAGCTTTCTTT.

The chain has TRBV18 and TRBJ1-2, with 7 bases that match TRBD1. CDR1 and CDR2 (germline): KGHSH, LQKENI. The length of the CDR3 is 12 residues. The trim removed 5 bases at V and 6 bases at J, leaving 3 bases unmatched. This CDR3 reads CASSLDRDGYTF. In DNA, the CDR3 is TGTGCCAGCTCATTAGACAGGGATGGCTACACCTTC.

The genes are TRBV29-1 and TRBJ2-3; 15 bases line up with TRBD2. Germline CDR1 and CDR2: SQVTM and ANQGSEA. V gave up 4 bases and J gave up 0 bases; unmatched junction bases: 5. The CDR3 has 17 residues. For the CDR3, the DNA is TGCAGCGTTGTCGGACTAGCGGGGGGGGAGAGCACAGATACGCAGTATTTT. Its translation is CSVVGLAGGESTDTQYF.

CDR3 region: CATREDRGEQYF. The CDR3, as DNA: TGTGCCACCAGGGAGGACAGGGGGGAGCAGTACTTC. The genes are TRBV15 and TRBJ2-7, with TRBD1 matching over 10 bases. The CDR3 spans 12 residues. With V trimmed by 6 bases and J by 7 bases, 3 bases remained unmatched. Germline lookup yields CDR1 LNHNV and CDR2 YYDKDF (reference sequence).

The count of this clone is one. The V gene is TRBV7-9, the J gene TRBJ1-2; weak D call: TRBD1 (6 bases). Germline V CDR1 and CDR2: SEHNR, FQNEAQ (reference sequence). This CDR3 has 16 residues. The V gene lost 5 bases and the J gene lost 4 bases, with 20 bases spanning the gap. In DNA form, the CDR3 reads TGTGCCAGCAGCCCGCAGGGGACGGATCGGGTCTATGGCTACACCTTC. It translates to CASSPQGTDRVYGYTF.

For this clone: Distinct nucleotide sequences in the sample also encode this CDR3. The rearrangement links TRBV9 to TRBJ2-7, with 10 nucleotides matching TRBD2. V dropped 2 bases and J dropped 3; count of bases not matched to a gene: 2. Germline lookup yields CDR1 SGDLS and CDR2 YYNGEE. There are 14 residues in the CDR3. CDR3 residues: CASSVASGGYEQYF. DNA for the CDR3: TGTGCCAGCAGCGTGGCTAGCGGGGGCTACGAGCAGTACTTC. Drawing the rest from reference TRBV9 and TRBJ2-7, the complete variable domain is DSGVTQTPKHLITATGQRVTLRCSPRSGDLSVYWYQQSLDQGLQFLIQYYNGEERAKGNILERFSAQQFPDLHSELNLSSLELGDSALYFCASSVASGGYEQYFGPGTRLTVT.

The rearrangement uses TRBV21-1 and TRBJ1-5; the D call TRBD1 from the table was never checked on the DNA. TRBV21-1 is a documented pseudogene. The CDR3 has 14 amino acids. The CDR3 coding sequence is TGTGCCAGCAGCACAGGGGGCCGAGATCAGCCCCAGCATTTT. It yields the protein CASSTGGRDQPQHF.

V usage is TRBV6-4 and J usage is TRBJ2-2, with 13 nucleotides matching TRBD2. The CDR3 consists of 17 residues. V trimming: 4 bases; J trimming: 4 bases; junction bases outside the gene matches: 6. From germline, CDR1 is MRHNA and CDR2 SNTAGT. DNA of the CDR3: TGTGCCAGCAGTGCCGGGACTAGCGGGGCAAGCACCGGGGAGCTGTTTTTT. Amino acid sequence: CASSAGTSGASTGELFF.

This sequence joins TRBV6-6 and TRBJ2-5; 11 positions agree with TRBD2. Germline lookup yields CDR1 MNHNY and CDR2 SVGAGI (reference sequence). There are 16 residues in the CDR3. Trimming took 6 bases from V and 1 from J; bases not matched to a gene: 7. The CDR3 sequence: CASSPTSGGIQETQYF. As DNA, the CDR3 is TGTGCCAGCAGCCCAACTAGCGGGGGAATCCAAGAGACCCAGTACTTC.

The rearrangement links TRBV3-1 (or the pseudogene TRBV3-2) to TRBJ2-7; TRBD2 agrees at 14 bases. This CDR3 contains 19 residues. The trim removed 5 bases at V and 2 bases at J, leaving 14 bases unmatched. Germline V gives CDR1 LGHDT, CDR2 YNNKEL (reference sequence). The CDR3 spells CASSGNFRTSGGRAYEQYF. CDR3 coding DNA: TGTGCCAGCAGCGGGAATTTCCGGACTAGCGGGGGGAGGGCCTACGAGCAGTACTTC.